A selection of T cell receptor beta chains follows, all from one sample in a study of cytomegalovirus exposure and HLA in healthy donors. Only in-frame clones appear in the TCRdb table, and some are missing; sequencing was by immunoSEQ multiplex PCR. The sample is made up of 55,000 to 75,000 clones, and the top ten hold less than 4% of it. The specimen was PBMCs. The receptors were gathered from a male donor in good health and CMV-seronegative. Both conserved end residues are part of each CDR3. Each record gives: J gene, CDR3 length, V gene, CDR3 protein.

J: TRBJ1-2
length: 14
V: TRBV28
CDR3: CASSPGFLSYGYTF

J: TRBJ2-7
length: 16
V: TRBV18
CDR3: CASSPLTSGGSYEQYF

J: TRBJ2-7
length: 15
V: TRBV9
CDR3: CASSVSGTGAYEQYF

J: TRBJ2-7
length: 16
V: TRBV4-3
CDR3: CASSQGLYRGLGEQYF

J: TRBJ1-2
length: 14
V: TRBV28
CDR3: CASSSGQGLEGYTF

J: TRBJ1-2
length: 13
V: TRBV7-2
CDR3: CASSPIVSYGYTF

J: TRBJ2-5
length: 15
V: TRBV7-2
CDR3: CASSSLGQGGETQYF

J: TRBJ1-3
length: 16
V: TRBV7-9
CDR3: CASSRQRHRSGNTIYF

J: TRBJ2-4
length: 15
V: TRBV6-5
CDR3: CASRNPFEAKNIQYF

J: TRBJ2-7
length: 13
V: TRBV7-2
CDR3: CASSRTSSYEQYF

J: TRBJ2-7
length: 15
V: TRBV9
CDR3: CASSVESTGAYEQYF

J: TRBJ2-1
length: 15
V: TRBV28
CDR3: CASRSGTSGKNEQFF

J: .
length: 16
V: TRBV19
CDR3: CASSMRAGGPYNEQFF

J: TRBJ2-3
length: 15
V: TRBV7-9
CDR3: CASSRTTGGADTQYF

J: TRBJ1-1
length: 12
V: TRBV19
CDR3: CASSRQNTEAFF

J: TRBJ2-5
length: 15
V: TRBV14
CDR3: CASSHSLAVVETQYF

J: TRBJ2-7
length: 14
V: TRBV19
CDR3: CASSITGSAYEQYF

J: TRBJ2-3
length: 14
V: TRBV28
CDR3: CASARRSSTDTQYF

J: TRBJ2-1
length: 14
V: TRBV6-1
CDR3: CASRGTGRLLGQFF

J: TRBJ1-4
length: 15
V: TRBV6-5
CDR3: CASSRTGLQNEKLFF

J: TRBJ1-1
length: 13
V: TRBV29-1
CDR3: CSVEDQKNTEAFF

J: TRBJ1-5
length: 17
V: TRBV19
CDR3: CASSDRGRWNGNQPQHF

J: TRBJ1-5
length: 14
V: TRBV2
CDR3: CASHGQANNQPQHF

J: TRBJ2-7
length: 18
V: TRBV28
CDR3: CASSHPVQDRGRPGEQYF

J: TRBJ2-7
length: 17
V: TRBV23-1
CDR3: CASSHRVPSQGVYEQYF

J: TRBJ1-1
length: 12
V: TRBV6-5
CDR3: CASSPAGEKAFF

J: TRBJ1-2
length: 16
V: TRBV7-2
CDR3: CASSLKGTGVSYGYTF

J: TRBJ1-4
length: 14
V: TRBV7-2
CDR3: CASSLTGRGEKLFF

J: TRBJ2-5
length: 14
V: TRBV5-1
CDR3: CASSLGRGGETPYF

J: TRBJ2-2
length: 14
V: TRBV7-2
CDR3: CASSRQGNTGELFF

J: TRBJ1-4
length: 16
V: TRBV4-2
CDR3: CASGMAGWGGNEKLFF

J: TRBJ2-1
length: 16
V: TRBV4-3
CDR3: CASSQEKGNLNNEQFF

J: TRBJ2-3
length: 14
V: TRBV7-2
CDR3: CASSLGQGTDTQYF

J: TRBJ1-6
length: 14
V: TRBV7-2
CDR3: CASSAGDSRSPLHF

J: TRBJ1-1
length: 14
V: TRBV4-3
CDR3: CASSQEGTGDKAFF

J: TRBJ2-1
length: 18
V: TRBV13
CDR3: CASSPAMTSGLSDNEQFF

J: TRBJ2-7
length: 15
V: TRBV5-1
CDR3: CASSLLGGPSYEQYF

J: TRBJ1-2
length: 14
V: TRBV6-5
CDR3: CASSWRQGAGGYTF

J: TRBJ2-5
length: 15
V: TRBV7-2
CDR3: CASSIGTSGQETQYF

J: TRBJ1-2
length: 16
V: TRBV6-6
CDR3: CASSSPPDTTNYGYTF

J: TRBJ2-3
length: 16
V: TRBV25-1
CDR3: CASSEYPTVGSHTQYF

J: TRBJ1-1
length: 15
V: TRBV18
CDR3: CASSPRDIRNTEAFF